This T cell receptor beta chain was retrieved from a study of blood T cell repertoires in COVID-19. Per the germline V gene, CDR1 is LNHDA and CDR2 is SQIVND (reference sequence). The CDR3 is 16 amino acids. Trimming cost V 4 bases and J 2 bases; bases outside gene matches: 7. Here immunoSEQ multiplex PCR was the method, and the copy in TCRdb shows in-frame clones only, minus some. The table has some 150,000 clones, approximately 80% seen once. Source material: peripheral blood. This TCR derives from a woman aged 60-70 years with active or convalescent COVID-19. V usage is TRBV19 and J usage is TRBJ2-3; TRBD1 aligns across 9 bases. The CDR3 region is CASSNPGTGSTDTQYF. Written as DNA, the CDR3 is TGTGCCAGTAGTAATCCCGGGACAGGGTCCACAGATACGCAGTATTTT.